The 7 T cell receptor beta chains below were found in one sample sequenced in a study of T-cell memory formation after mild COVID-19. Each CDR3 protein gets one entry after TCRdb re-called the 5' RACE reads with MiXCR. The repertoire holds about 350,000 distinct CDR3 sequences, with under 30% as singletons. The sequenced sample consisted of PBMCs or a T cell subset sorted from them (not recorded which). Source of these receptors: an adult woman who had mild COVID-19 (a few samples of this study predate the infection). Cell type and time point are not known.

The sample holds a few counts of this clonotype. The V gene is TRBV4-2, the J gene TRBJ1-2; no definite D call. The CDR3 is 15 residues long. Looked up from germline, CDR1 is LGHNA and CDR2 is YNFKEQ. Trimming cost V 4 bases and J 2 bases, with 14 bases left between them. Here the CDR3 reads CASSPLKAGNYGYTF. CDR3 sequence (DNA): TGTGCCAGCAGCCCTCTCAAGGCGGGGAACTATGGCTACACCTTC.

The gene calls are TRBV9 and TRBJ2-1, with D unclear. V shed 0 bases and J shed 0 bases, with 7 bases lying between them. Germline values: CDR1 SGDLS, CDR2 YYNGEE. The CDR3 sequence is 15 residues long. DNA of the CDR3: TGTGCCAGCAGCGTAGAATTGAGCTCCTACAATGAGCAGTTCTTC. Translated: CASSVELSSYNEQFF.

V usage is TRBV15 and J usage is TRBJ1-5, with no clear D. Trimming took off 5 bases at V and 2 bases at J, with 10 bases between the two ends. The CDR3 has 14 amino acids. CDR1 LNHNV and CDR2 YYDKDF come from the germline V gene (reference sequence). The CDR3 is CATSHQDGNQPQHF. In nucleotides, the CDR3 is TGTGCCACCAGCCACCAGGACGGCAATCAGCCCCAGCATTTT. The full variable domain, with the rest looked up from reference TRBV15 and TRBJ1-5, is DAMVIQNPRYQVTQFGKPVTLSCSQTLNHNVMYWYQQKSSQAPKLLFHYYDKDFNNEADTPDNFQSRRPNTSFCFLDIRSPGLGDTAMYLCATSHQDGNQPQHFGDGTRLSIL.

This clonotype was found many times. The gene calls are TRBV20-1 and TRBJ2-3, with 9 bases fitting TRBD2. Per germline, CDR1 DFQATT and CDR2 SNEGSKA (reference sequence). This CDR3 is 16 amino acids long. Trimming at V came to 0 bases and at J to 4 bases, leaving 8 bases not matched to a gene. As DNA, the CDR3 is TGCAGTGCTAGAGATCTGGCGGGGGGGGCCTCAGATACGCAGTATTTT. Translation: CSARDLAGGASDTQYF.

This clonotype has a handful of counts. The CDR3 DNA reads TGCGCCAGCAGCTTGGGGGACAGGGTCGGTGGCTACACCTTC. This sequence encodes CASSLGDRVGGYTF. This chain uses TRBV5-1 with TRBJ1-2; TRBD1 aligns across 9 bases. This CDR3 region has 14 residues. V was clipped by 0 bases and J by 7 bases; unmatched bases: 4. Germline assignment: CDR1 SGHRS and CDR2 YFSETQ. Looking up the rest from reference TRBV5-1 and TRBJ1-2 gives the full variable domain: KAGVTQTPRYLIKTRGQQVTLSCSPISGHRSVSWYQQTPGQGLQFLFEYFSETQRNKGNFPGRFSGRQFSNSRSEMNVSTLELGDSALYLCASSLGDRVGGYTFGSGTRLTVV.

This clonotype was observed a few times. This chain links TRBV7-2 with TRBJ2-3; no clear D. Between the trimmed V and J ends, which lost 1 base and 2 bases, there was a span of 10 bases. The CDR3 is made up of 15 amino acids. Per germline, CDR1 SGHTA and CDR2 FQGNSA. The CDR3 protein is CASSLEVPVTDTQYF. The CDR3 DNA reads TGTGCCAGCAGCTTAGAGGTTCCAGTCACAGATACGCAGTATTTT. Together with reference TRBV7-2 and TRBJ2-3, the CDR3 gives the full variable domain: GAGVSQSPSNKVTEKGKDVELRCDPISGHTALYWYRQSLGQGLEFLIYFQGNSAPDKSGLPSDRFSAERTGGSVSTLTIQRTQQEDSAVYLCASSLEVPVTDTQYFGPGTRLTVL.

This CDR3 reads CASSPQYSNTEAFF. The CDR3 nucleotides are TGTGCCAGCTCACCACAGTACAGCAACACTGAAGCTTTCTTT. The gene calls are TRBV18 and TRBJ1-1; no definite D call. V was trimmed by 1 base and J by 2 bases, leaving 8 bases between them. This CDR3 region has 14 residues. The germline V gene encodes CDR1 KGHSH and CDR2 LQKENI.